This T cell receptor (beta chain) was obtained from a study of T cell changes during pregnancy in multiple sclerosis. This CDR3 has 15 amino acids. From germline, CDR1 is SGHNT and CDR2 YYREEE (reference sequence). Trimming removed 4 bases at V and 5 bases at J, with 16 bases between. The repertoire was sequenced with immunoSEQ multiplex PCR; TCRdb's copy has only in-frame clones and lacks some. The top ten hold 12% of the sample, which has fewer than 40,000 clones, more than 85% seen once. The sequences come from CD8+ T cells from peripheral blood mononuclear cells, collected after pregnancy. This chain connects TRBV5-4 to TRBJ1-3; maybe TRBD1 (6 bases). This clonotype was obtained from a female donor with multiple sclerosis, enrolled in a pregnancy study. This chain's CDR3 is CASSARGGGRNTIYF. In nucleotides, the CDR3 is TGTGCCAGCAGCGCCCGGGGGGGCGGTCGAAACACCATATATTTT. The variable domain in full, completed from reference TRBV5-4 and TRBJ1-3, reads ETGVTQSPTHLIKTRGQQVTLRCSSQSGHNTVSWYQQALGQGPQFIFQYYREEENGRGNFPPRFSGLQFPNYSSELNVNALELDDSALYLCASSARGGGRNTIYFGEGSWLTVV.